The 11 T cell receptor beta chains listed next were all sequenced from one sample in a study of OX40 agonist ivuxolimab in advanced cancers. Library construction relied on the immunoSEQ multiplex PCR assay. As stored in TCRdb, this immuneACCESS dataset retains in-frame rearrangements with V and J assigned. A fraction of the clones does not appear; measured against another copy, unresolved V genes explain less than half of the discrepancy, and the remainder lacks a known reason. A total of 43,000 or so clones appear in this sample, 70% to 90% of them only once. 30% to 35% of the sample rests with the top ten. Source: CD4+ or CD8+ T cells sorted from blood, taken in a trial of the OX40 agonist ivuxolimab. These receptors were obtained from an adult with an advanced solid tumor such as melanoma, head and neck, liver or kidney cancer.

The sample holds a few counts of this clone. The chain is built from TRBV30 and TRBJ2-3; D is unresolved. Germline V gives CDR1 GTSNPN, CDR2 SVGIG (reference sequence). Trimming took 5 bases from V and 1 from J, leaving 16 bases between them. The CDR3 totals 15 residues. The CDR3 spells CAWGAGSRGTDTQYF. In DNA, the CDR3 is TGTGCCTGGGGAGCCGGATCCCGTGGCACAGATACGCAGTATTTT.

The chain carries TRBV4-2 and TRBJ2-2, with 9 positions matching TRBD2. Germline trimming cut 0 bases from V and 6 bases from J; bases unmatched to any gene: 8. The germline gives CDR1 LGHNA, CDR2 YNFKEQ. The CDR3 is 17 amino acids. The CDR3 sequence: CASSQEVGGRGSGELFF. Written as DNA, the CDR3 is TGTGCCAGCAGCCAAGAGGTTGGCGGGAGGGGGTCCGGGGAGCTGTTTTTT.

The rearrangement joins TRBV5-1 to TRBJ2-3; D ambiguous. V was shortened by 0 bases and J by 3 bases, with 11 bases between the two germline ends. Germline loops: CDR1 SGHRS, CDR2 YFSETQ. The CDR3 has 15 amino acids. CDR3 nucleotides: TGCGCCAGCAGCTTGGCCTTCAAGAGTACAGATACGCAGTATTTT. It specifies CASSLAFKSTDTQYF. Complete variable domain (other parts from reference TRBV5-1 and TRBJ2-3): KAGVTQTPRYLIKTRGQQVTLSCSPISGHRSVSWYQQTPGQGLQFLFEYFSETQRNKGNFPGRFSGRQFSNSRSEMNVSTLELGDSALYLCASSLAFKSTDTQYFGPGTRLTVL.

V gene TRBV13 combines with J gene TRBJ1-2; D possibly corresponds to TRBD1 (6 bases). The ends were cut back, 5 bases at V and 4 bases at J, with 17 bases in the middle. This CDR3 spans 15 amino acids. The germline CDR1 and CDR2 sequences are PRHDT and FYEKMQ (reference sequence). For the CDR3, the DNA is TGTGCCAGCAGCCAGGGGACCAGGGCCGGCTATGGCTACACCTTC. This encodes CASSQGTRAGYGYTF.

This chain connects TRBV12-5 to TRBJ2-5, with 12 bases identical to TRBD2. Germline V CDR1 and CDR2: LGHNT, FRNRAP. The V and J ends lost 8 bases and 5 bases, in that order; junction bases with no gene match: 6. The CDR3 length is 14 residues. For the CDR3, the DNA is TGTGCTAGTAGCGCTAGCGGGGGGGCCGAGACCCAGTACTTC. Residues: CASSASGGAETQYF. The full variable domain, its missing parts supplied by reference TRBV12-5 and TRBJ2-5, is DARVTQTPRHKVTEMGQEVTMRCQPILGHNTVFWYRQTMMQGLELLAYFRNRAPLDDSGMPKDRFSAEMPDATLATLKIQPSEPRDSAVYFCASSASGGAETQYFGPGTRLLVL.

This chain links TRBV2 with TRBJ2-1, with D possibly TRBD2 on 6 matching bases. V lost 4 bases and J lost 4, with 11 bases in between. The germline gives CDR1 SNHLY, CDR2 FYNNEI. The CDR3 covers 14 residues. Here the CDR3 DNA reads TGTGCCAGCAGTGGGTTCGGGACTTACAATGAGCAGTTCTTC. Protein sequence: CASSGFGTYNEQFF.

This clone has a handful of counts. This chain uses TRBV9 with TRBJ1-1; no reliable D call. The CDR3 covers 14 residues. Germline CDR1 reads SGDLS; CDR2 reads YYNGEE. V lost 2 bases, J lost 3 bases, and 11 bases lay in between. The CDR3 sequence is CASSVAPLDTEAFF. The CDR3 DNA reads TGTGCCAGCAGCGTTGCCCCCCTGGACACTGAAGCTTTCTTT.

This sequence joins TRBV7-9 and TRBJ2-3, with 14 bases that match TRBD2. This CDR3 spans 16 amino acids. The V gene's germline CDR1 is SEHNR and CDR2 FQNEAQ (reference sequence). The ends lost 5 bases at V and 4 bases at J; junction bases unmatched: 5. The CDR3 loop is CASSQGTSGSADTQYF. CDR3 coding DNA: TGTGCCAGCAGCCAAGGGACTAGCGGGAGTGCAGATACGCAGTATTTT.

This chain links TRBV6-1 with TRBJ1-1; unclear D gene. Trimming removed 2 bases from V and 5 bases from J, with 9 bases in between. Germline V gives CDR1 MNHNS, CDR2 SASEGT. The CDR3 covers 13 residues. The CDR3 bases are TGTGCCAGCAGTGAATGGCAGGCGACTGAAGCTTTCTTT. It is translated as CASSEWQATEAFF.

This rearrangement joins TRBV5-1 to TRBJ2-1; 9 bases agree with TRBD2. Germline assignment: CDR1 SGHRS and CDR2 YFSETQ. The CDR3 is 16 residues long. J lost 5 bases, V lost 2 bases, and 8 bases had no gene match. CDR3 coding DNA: TGCGCCAGCAGCTTAACGCTAGCGGGATTAGACAATGAGCAGTTCTTC. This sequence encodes CASSLTLAGLDNEQFF.

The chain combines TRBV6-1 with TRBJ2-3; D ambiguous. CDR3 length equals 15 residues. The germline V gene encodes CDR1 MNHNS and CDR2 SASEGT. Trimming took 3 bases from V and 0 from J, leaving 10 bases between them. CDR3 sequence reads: CASSDWGSSTDTQYF. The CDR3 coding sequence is TGTGCCAGCAGTGACTGGGGTTCTAGCACAGATACGCAGTATTTT.